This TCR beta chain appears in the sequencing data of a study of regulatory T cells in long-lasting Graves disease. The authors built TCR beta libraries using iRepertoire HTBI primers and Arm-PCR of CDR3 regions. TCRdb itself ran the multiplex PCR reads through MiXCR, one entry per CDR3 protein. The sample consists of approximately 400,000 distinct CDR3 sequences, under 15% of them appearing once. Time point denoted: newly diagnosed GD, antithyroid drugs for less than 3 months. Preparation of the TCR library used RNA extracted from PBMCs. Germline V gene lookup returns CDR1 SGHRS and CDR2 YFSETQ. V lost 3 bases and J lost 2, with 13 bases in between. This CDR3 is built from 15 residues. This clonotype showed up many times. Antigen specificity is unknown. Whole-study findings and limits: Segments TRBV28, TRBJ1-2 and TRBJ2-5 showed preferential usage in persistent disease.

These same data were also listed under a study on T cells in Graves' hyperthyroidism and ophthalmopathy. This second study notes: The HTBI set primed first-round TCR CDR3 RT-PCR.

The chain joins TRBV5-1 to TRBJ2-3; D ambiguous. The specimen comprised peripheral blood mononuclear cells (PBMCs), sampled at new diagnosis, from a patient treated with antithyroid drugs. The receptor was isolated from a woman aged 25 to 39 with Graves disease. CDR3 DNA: TGCGCCAGCAGCTCCCTGGATCTTCCCACAGATACGCAGTATTTT. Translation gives CASSSLDLPTDTQYF.